A single sample is the source of the 28 T cell receptor beta chains below, sequenced in a study of CD8 T cells in Susac syndrome. Random hexamers primed reverse transcription of about 0.45 to 1 ug RNA. One entry per CDR3 protein results from TCRdb running MiXCR on the immunoSEQ multiplex PCR reads. Of tens of thousands of distinct CDR3 sequences in the sample, 93% were seen once. Source material: CD4+ T cells from PBMCs. The source of these receptors is a human donor with Susac syndrome.

The chain employs TRBV5-1 and TRBJ2-5; D may be TRBD1 or TRBD2 (5 bases each). CDR3 size: 15 residues. Germline-derived CDR1 and CDR2 are SGHRS and YFSETQ. V was cut by 2 bases and J by 1 base, with 12 bases left in between. Here the CDR3 reads CASSFSGPTQETQYF. The CDR3 DNA sequence: TGCGCCAGCAGCTTCTCGGGACCCACCCAAGAGACCCAGTACTTC.

This chain uses TRBV28 with TRBJ2-5; D not certain. Germline CDR1 MDHEN, CDR2 SYDVKM. Between the trimmed V and J ends, which lost 4 bases and 5 bases, there was a span of 11 bases. CDR3 length: 13 amino acids. In DNA form, the CDR3 reads TGTGCCAGCAGTTCCTCCGAGCCCGAGACCCAGTACTTC. Encoded protein: CASSSSEPETQYF.

The rearrangement joins TRBV6-6 to TRBJ2-3; D ambiguous. The germline gives CDR1 MNHNY, CDR2 SVGAGI (reference sequence). The CDR3 is 14 amino acids. Trimming left V 8 bases short and J 6 bases short, with 18 bases between. CDR3 amino acids: CASGARALRDTQYF. The CDR3 nucleotides read TGTGCCAGCGGAGCCCGGGCTCTGCGGGATACGCAGTATTTT.

V gene TRBV28 combines with J gene TRBJ1-1; no reliable D call. Trimming took 4 bases from V and 0 from J, leaving 12 bases between them. Per the germline V gene, CDR1 is MDHEN and CDR2 is SYDVKM. CDR3 size: 15 residues. CDR3: CASSSVGNLNTEAFF. CDR3 DNA sequence: TGTGCCAGCAGTTCGGTGGGCAATCTGAACACTGAAGCTTTCTTT.

The chain carries TRBV28 and TRBJ2-1, with D tentatively TRBD1 (6 bases). V was clipped by 4 bases and J by 4 bases, with 20 bases between them. The CDR3 length is 17 residues. Germline V gene data show CDR1 as MDHEN and CDR2 as SYDVKM. The CDR3 DNA is TGTGCCAGCAGTTCACTAATGGTAGACAGGAAATACAATGAGCAGTTCTTC. As protein: CASSSLMVDRKYNEQFF.

This clonotype was counted a few times. The J gene is TRBJ2-5, the V gene TRBV14, with TRBD1 as a possible D gene (6 bases). The V end lost 4 bases, the J end lost 4 bases, and 13 bases lay between the germline ends. The V gene's germline CDR1 is SGHDN and CDR2 FVKESK. The CDR3 contains 14 residues. The CDR3 nucleotides read TGTGCCAGCAGCCCAGGGGCCTGGGGAGAGACCCAGTACTTC. It encodes CASSPGAWGETQYF.

The chain employs TRBV18 and TRBJ2-2; D is ambiguous. Looked up from germline, CDR1 is KGHSH and CDR2 is LQKENI. V lost 6 bases to trimming and J lost 2 bases, with 13 bases between them. The CDR3 length is 15 residues. CDR3 sequence reads: CASSPGPGNTGELFF. Here the CDR3 DNA reads TGTGCCAGCTCCCCTGGCCCAGGAAACACCGGGGAGCTGTTTTTT.

V and J are TRBV28 and TRBJ2-6; D might be TRBD2 (7 bases). This CDR3 spans 16 amino acids. V lost 7 bases and J 7 bases, leaving 20 bases between the germline ends. Germline CDR1 MDHEN, CDR2 SYDVKM. The CDR3 coding sequence is TGTGCCAGCACCTCGGGGGGCGCGATTGGAGCCAACGTCCTGACTTTC. Amino acid sequence: CASTSGGAIGANVLTF.

The chain has TRBV28 and TRBJ2-7; D is undetermined. V was cut by 5 bases and J by 3 bases, with 11 bases left in between. CDR1 is MDHEN and CDR2 is SYDVKM in the germline V gene. This CDR3 is 13 amino acids long. The CDR3 loop is CASSRTADYEQYF. The CDR3 coding sequence is TGTGCCAGCAGTAGGACGGCAGACTACGAGCAGTACTTC. Using reference TRBV28 and TRBJ2-7 for the parts outside the CDR3, the full variable domain is DVKVTQSSRYLVKRTGEKVFLECVQDMDHENMFWYRQDPGLGLRLIYFSYDVKMKEKGDIPEGYSVSREKKERFSLILESASTNQTSMYLCASSRTADYEQYFGPGTRLTVT.

V is TRBV6-2 or TRBV6-3 and J is TRBJ1-6; no clear D. The germline CDR1 and CDR2 sequences are MNHEY and SVGEGT. The CDR3 loop spans 14 amino acids. Deletions cut 7 bases from V and 2 bases from J, with 9 bases between. CDR3 nucleotides: TGTGCCAGCAATCGGGCCGCCTATAATTCACCCCTCCACTTT. Its protein product is CASNRAAYNSPLHF.

V and J are TRBV20-1 and TRBJ2-5; a possible D gene is TRBD2 (5 bases). The CDR3 loop spans 13 amino acids. CDR1 is DFQATT and CDR2 is SNEGSKA in the germline V gene (reference sequence). V was pared by 6 bases and J by 2 bases, with 13 bases between. For the CDR3, the DNA is TGCAGTGCCCCGGGGAACAATCAAGAGACCCAGTACTTC. Translating it yields CSAPGNNQETQYF.

This chain uses TRBV11-2 with TRBJ2-7, with D maybe TRBD2 (5 bases). CDR3 length: 14 amino acids. V lost 7 bases to trimming and J lost 4 bases, with 17 bases between them. From germline, CDR1 is SGHAT and CDR2 FQNNGV. In DNA, the CDR3 is TGTGCCAGCACCCGGAGGAACCCGAGGTACGAGCAGTACTTC. Its translation: CASTRRNPRYEQYF.

This clonotype was observed a single time. The rearrangement links TRBV6-4 to TRBJ1-5; no reliable D call. This CDR3 has 15 residues. V shed 5 bases and J shed 2 bases, with 13 bases lying between them. Germline V gene data show CDR1 as MRHNA and CDR2 as SNTAGT. The CDR3 DNA reads as TGTGCCAGCAGTTTAGAATACGGGGGCAATCAGCCCCAGCATTTT. Its protein product is CASSLEYGGNQPQHF.

The chain joins TRBV11-1 to TRBJ1-2; D unresolved. Germline V gene sequence: CDR1 SGHAT, CDR2 FQDESV (reference sequence). The CDR3 runs 12 residues. V lost 5 bases and J 6 bases, leaving 10 bases between the germline ends. CDR3 nucleotides: TGTGCCAGCAGCCACCACGAAGATGGCTACACCTTC. Residues: CASSHHEDGYTF.

The rearrangement uses TRBV28 and TRBJ1-2, with D uncertain. The V and J ends lost 6 bases and 8 bases respectively, with 16 bases between them. This CDR3 is built from 13 residues. The germline CDR1 and CDR2 sequences are MDHEN and SYDVKM. The CDR3 DNA reads TGTGCCAGCAGAATCCAAACCCTCGACGGCTACACCTTC. Its translation is CASRIQTLDGYTF.

The CDR3 bases are TGTGCCAGCAGCTCGGGACAGGGATTCGGGACCCAGTACTTC. Encoded protein: CASSSGQGFGTQYF. The rearrangement uses TRBV7-2 and TRBJ2-5; 9 positions agree with TRBD1. Losses at the gene ends were 4 bases for V and 7 bases for J; bases not matched to a gene: 7. The CDR3 extends over 14 amino acids. Germline values: CDR1 SGHTA, CDR2 FQGNSA.

The rearrangement joins TRBV18 to TRBJ1-2; the match to TRBD1 covers 7 bases. Germline V gene data show CDR1 as KGHSH and CDR2 as LQKENI. With 3 bases clipped from V and 4 bases from J, the junction kept 8 bases outside the gene matches. The CDR3 contains 15 residues. The CDR3 spells CASSPSGTELYGYTF. The CDR3 nucleotides are TGTGCCAGCTCACCGTCCGGGACAGAGCTCTATGGCTACACCTTC.

The rearrangement joins TRBV5-4 to TRBJ1-2; TRBD1 agrees at 10 bases. The junction had 5 bases not matched to a gene; V was cut back by 5 bases and J by 4 bases. Germline V gene sequence: CDR1 SGHNT, CDR2 YYREEE (reference sequence). The CDR3 extends over 14 amino acids. The CDR3 bases are TGTGCCAGCAGGGGGACAGGGGTTAGCTATGGCTACACCTTC. Protein: CASRGTGVSYGYTF.

The gene calls are TRBV4-2 and TRBJ2-6; either TRBD1 or TRBD2 may fit D (5 bases each). Trimming cost V 4 bases and J 0 bases, with 19 bases left between them. The CDR3 sequence is 19 residues long. Germline V gives CDR1 LGHNA, CDR2 YNFKEQ. This CDR3 is CASSPIGAGTSSGANVLTF. Here the CDR3 DNA reads TGTGCCAGCAGCCCAATCGGGGCTGGGACCTCCTCTGGGGCCAACGTCCTGACTTTC.

The chain joins TRBV28 to TRBJ2-2; 8 bases map to TRBD1. The V gene's germline CDR1 is MDHEN and CDR2 SYDVKM. This CDR3 contains 14 residues. With V trimmed by 5 bases and J by 7 bases, 6 bases remained unmatched. CDR3 sequence (DNA): TGTGCCAGCAGTGACAGGGGAGAGGGCGGGGAGCTGTTTTTT. It is translated as CASSDRGEGGELFF.

This chain uses TRBV13 with TRBJ2-3, with no clear D. CDR1 is PRHDT and CDR2 is FYEKMQ in the germline V gene (reference sequence). Deletions cut 5 bases from V and 2 bases from J, with 26 bases between. The CDR3 runs 19 residues. The CDR3 region is CASSAPLRVGPGDTDTQYF. The CDR3 nucleotides are TGTGCCAGCAGCGCACCCCTTCGAGTCGGGCCCGGTGACACAGATACGCAGTATTTT.

This chain links TRBV7-8 with TRBJ2-7, with 7 bases aligning to TRBD1. The V and J ends lost 4 bases and 1 base, in that order; junction bases with no gene match: 7. This CDR3 contains 15 residues. CDR1 is SGHVS and CDR2 is FQNEAQ in the germline V gene. DNA for the CDR3: TGTGCCAGCAGCTCCTTCGGACAGGAGTCCTACGAGCAGTACTTC. Translated, it gives CASSSFGQESYEQYF.

The chain couples TRBV25-1 to TRBJ2-3; a possible D gene is TRBD1 (5 bases). V was trimmed by 1 base and J by 9 bases, leaving 14 bases between them. The CDR3 runs to 14 residues. CDR1 is MGHDK, CDR2 SYGVNS, per germline. For the CDR3, the DNA is TGTGCCAGCAGTGAATTGAAAGGAAAGGGGACGCAGTATTTT. Its protein is CASSELKGKGTQYF.

The genes are TRBV5-5 and TRBJ1-1; TRBD1 is a possible D gene (5 bases). Germline V gives CDR1 SGHKS, CDR2 YYEKEE (reference sequence). CDR3 length: 15 amino acids. Trimming stripped 2 bases from V and 2 bases from J, with 13 bases between. The CDR3 sequence: CASSFRGQGNTEAFF. The CDR3 coding sequence is TGTGCCAGCAGCTTTAGAGGTCAGGGTAACACTGAAGCTTTCTTT. Full variable domain (outside the CDR3, taken from reference TRBV5-5 and TRBJ1-1): DAGVTQSPTHLIKTRGQQVTLRCSPISGHKSVSWYQQVLGQGPQFIFQYYEKEERGRGNFPDRFSARQFPNYSSELNVNALLLGDSALYLCASSFRGQGNTEAFFGQGTRLTVV.

The chain uses TRBV11-2 and TRBJ2-2, with a tentative D call TRBD1 (5 bases). V was clipped by 5 bases and J by 3 bases, with 13 bases between them. Germline CDR1 SGHAT, CDR2 FQNNGV. CDR3 length: 15 residues. CDR3: CASSLQTAYTGELFF. The CDR3 nucleotides read TGTGCCAGCAGCCTCCAGACAGCTTACACCGGGGAGCTGTTTTTT. Together with reference TRBV11-2 and TRBJ2-2, the CDR3 gives the full variable domain: EAGVAQSPRYKIIEKRQSVAFWCNPISGHATLYWYQQILGQGPKLLIQFQNNGVVDDSQLPKDRFSAERLKGVDSTLKIQPAKLEDSAVYLCASSLQTAYTGELFFGEGSRLTVL.

The rearrangement uses TRBV20-1 and TRBJ1-2; D might be TRBD1 (6 bases). Between the trimmed V and J ends, which lost 6 bases and 2 bases, there was a span of 19 bases. Germline V gene data show CDR1 as DFQATT and CDR2 as SNEGSKA (reference sequence). The CDR3 extends over 15 amino acids. The CDR3 nucleotides read TGCAGTGCCCACCCTGGGGGAGGGGGAAACTATGGCTACACCTTC. Protein sequence: CSAHPGGGGNYGYTF.

CDR3 sequence (DNA): TGTGCCAGCAGCTTAGGGTGGCAGTCCTACGAGCAGTACTTC. It codes for CASSLGWQSYEQYF. V usage is TRBV7-8 and J usage is TRBJ2-7; no clear D gene. This CDR3 comprises 14 residues. Germline V gene lookup returns CDR1 SGHVS and CDR2 FQNEAQ. The germline V and J ends were trimmed by 1 base and 1 base, with 8 bases remaining between them.

The chain links TRBV20-1 to TRBJ1-4, with TRBD1 matching 7 bases. The CDR3 runs 13 residues. Germline V CDR1 and CDR2: DFQATT, SNEGSKA (reference sequence). With 7 bases clipped from V and 7 bases from J, the junction kept 9 bases outside the gene matches. CDR3: CSVRSGTAEKLFF. CDR3 DNA: TGCAGTGTTCGAAGTGGGACAGCTGAAAAACTGTTTTTT.